Listed here are 27 T cell receptor beta chains from one sample, sequenced in a study of identical twins (dated by TCRdb to about 2016). Receptor libraries were prepared by 5' RACE. The sequencer was an Illumina HiSeq 2000. TCRdb cleaned the public reads at Q25 with fastp, built clones with MiXCR and kept in-frame beta chains. A single entry per CDR3 protein holds the most common genes and DNA from its merged rows. The sample records over 600,000 distinct CDR3 sequences, about 20% of which are singletons. The top ten constitute approximately 4.3% of the sample. These data are also associated with another study on T cells expressing NK-cell markers.

Specimen: PBMCs. The origin of the receptors is a woman between 18 and 29 years old in good health.

This clonotype came up many times. The chain has TRBV5-1 and TRBJ2-3; D is undetermined. The CDR3 consists of 13 residues. Germline V gene data show CDR1 as SGHRS and CDR2 as YFSETQ. The germline V and J ends were trimmed by 4 bases and 1 base, with 7 bases remaining between them. The CDR3 region has the DNA TGCGCCAGCAGCCCCCTTGGCACAGATACGCAGTATTTT. Residues: CASSPLGTDTQYF.

A few counts support this clonotype. The V and J genes are TRBV5-1 and TRBJ1-1; 9 nucleotides line up with TRBD1. The V gene's germline CDR1 is SGHRS and CDR2 YFSETQ. The CDR3 is made up of 15 amino acids. V trimming: 4 bases; J trimming: 1 base; junction bases outside the gene matches: 5. This CDR3 reads CASSQMGQGNTEAFF. The CDR3 DNA sequence: TGCGCCAGCAGCCAAATGGGACAGGGGAACACTGAAGCTTTCTTT.

This clonotype was seen a single time. The rearrangement links TRBV20-1 to TRBJ1-2; possible D gene TRBD1, 6 bases. Germline CDR1 reads DFQATT; CDR2 reads SNEGSKA (reference sequence). With 5 bases removed from V and 6 bases from J, the gap between germline ends came to 16 bases. CDR3 length: 13 residues. CDR3 region: CSAPITGNHGYTF. In DNA, the CDR3 is TGCAGTGCTCCAATCACAGGGAACCATGGCTACACCTTC.

This clonotype came up many times. The chain uses TRBV10-3 and TRBJ1-2, with D uncertain. Germline lookup yields CDR1 ENHRY and CDR2 SYGVKD. CDR3 length: 13 residues. V lost 3 bases and J 2 bases, leaving 7 bases between the germline ends. The CDR3 protein is CAISEGLNYGYTF. The CDR3 coding sequence is TGTGCCATCAGTGAAGGCCTGAACTATGGCTACACCTTC.

The V gene is TRBV5-1, the J gene TRBJ1-6, with 11 bases fitting TRBD1. Germline CDR1 SGHRS, CDR2 YFSETQ. The CDR3 extends over 15 amino acids. Trimming took 3 bases from V and 7 from J; bases not matched to a gene: 3. The CDR3 here is CASSWTGGRNSPLHF. In DNA, the CDR3 is TGCGCCAGCAGCTGGACAGGGGGCAGGAATTCACCCCTCCACTTT.

The chain is built from TRBV12-3 or TRBV12-4 and TRBJ2-7, with D perhaps matching TRBD1 (6 bases). Trimming removed 8 bases at V and 6 bases at J, with 14 bases between. This CDR3 is 12 amino acids long. The CDR3 here is CASRLTGSEQYF. Here the CDR3 DNA reads TGTGCCAGCCGATTAACAGGGAGCGAGCAGTACTTC.

The genes are TRBV15 and TRBJ2-1; D is undetermined. Germline loops: CDR1 LNHNV, CDR2 YYDKDF (reference sequence). V lost 0 bases and J lost 10, with 13 bases in between. The CDR3 has 14 residues. The CDR3: CATSRDLRVYEQFF. The CDR3 DNA sequence: TGTGCCACCAGCAGAGATTTAAGGGTCTACGAGCAGTTCTTC.

This clonotype was seen ten or more times. The chain joins TRBV5-6 to TRBJ2-7; 7 positions agree with TRBD2. V was clipped by 0 bases and J by 1 base; unmatched bases: 4. CDR1 SGHDT and CDR2 YYEEEE come from the germline V gene. The CDR3 has 15 residues. CDR3: CASSLGLAVSYEQYF. In nucleotides, the CDR3 is TGTGCCAGCAGCTTGGGGCTAGCGGTATCCTACGAGCAGTACTTC. Using reference TRBV5-6 and TRBJ2-7 for the parts outside the CDR3, the full variable domain is DAGVTQSPTHLIKTRGQQVTLRCSPKSGHDTVSWYQQALGQGPQFIFQYYEEEERQRGNFPDRFSGHQFPNYSSELNVNALLLGDSALYLCASSLGLAVSYEQYFGPGTRLTVT.

This clonotype has more than one count but fewer than ten. The chain carries TRBV6-7 and TRBJ1-3, with D possibly TRBD1 on 5 matching bases. TRBV6-7 is classed as an ORF, of uncertain function. This CDR3 comprises 16 residues. V lost 11 bases and J lost 4, with 24 bases in between. CDR3 nucleotides: TGTGCCGCGAGGTTACGGGACCCAACGGCGGGAAACACCATATATTTT. It codes for CAARLRDPTAGNTIYF.

This clonotype occurred a few times. This rearrangement joins TRBV9 to TRBJ1-1; a weak D match, TRBD1 (5 bases). Germline assignment: CDR1 SGDLS and CDR2 YYNGEE. The CDR3 covers 13 residues. The ends were cut back, 0 bases at V and 7 bases at J, with 10 bases in the middle. CDR3 amino acids: CASSVDLQGEAFF. In DNA, the CDR3 is TGTGCCAGCAGCGTAGATCTCCAGGGTGAAGCTTTCTTT.

This clonotype has a count of ten or more. The rearrangement links TRBV4-1 to TRBJ2-5, with no clear D. The length of the CDR3 is 16 residues. Trimming cost V 2 bases and J 1 base, with 14 bases left between them. CDR1 and CDR2 (germline): MGHRA, YSYEKL. CDR3 nucleotide sequence: TGCGCCAGCAGCCAAAGATACGGACGTAGCCAAGAGACCCAGTACTTC. As protein: CASSQRYGRSQETQYF.

This clonotype has at least ten counts. V usage is TRBV12-3 or TRBV12-4 and J usage is TRBJ1-1, with TRBD1 matching over 8 bases. Losses at the gene ends were 6 bases for V and 1 base for J; bases not matched to a gene: 7. The CDR3 is 15 amino acids. This CDR3 is CASRDAGTGNTEAFF. CDR3 DNA: TGTGCCAGCAGGGACGCCGGGACAGGGAACACTGAAGCTTTCTTT.

J is TRBJ2-7 and V is TRBV20-1; D unresolved. There are 12 residues in the CDR3. The germline gives CDR1 DFQATT, CDR2 SNEGSKA (reference sequence). Trimming took off 3 bases at V and 2 bases at J, with 8 bases between the two ends. The CDR3 DNA sequence: TGCAGTGCTAGTGGGCAAGCCTACGAGCAGTACTTC. Translating it yields CSASGQAYEQYF.

This clonotype came up a few times. The chain uses TRBV6-6 and TRBJ2-7, with D perhaps being TRBD1 or TRBD2 (5 bases each). Germline loops: CDR1 MNHNY, CDR2 SVGAGI (reference sequence). Trimming took 10 bases from V and 4 from J, leaving 17 bases between them. The CDR3 runs 13 residues. Here the CDR3 reads CAIGRDRSYEQYF. In nucleotides, the CDR3 is TGTGCCATCGGCCGGGACCGATCATACGAGCAGTACTTC.

This clonotype was observed a few times. The chain couples TRBV11-1 to TRBJ2-7; TRBD1 might be the D (6 bases). CDR3 size: 18 residues. With 0 bases removed from V and 6 bases from J, the gap between germline ends came to 24 bases. The germline CDR1 and CDR2 sequences are SGHAT and FQDESV (reference sequence). CDR3 DNA: TGTGCCAGCAGCTTAGCGTCTGGACATCGATCCCCCAGGGGCGAGCAGTACTTC. This encodes CASSLASGHRSPRGEQYF.

The V call is TRBV6-2 or TRBV6-3, the J call TRBJ2-5; 7 bases are shared with TRBD2. This CDR3 contains 14 residues. Germline CDR1 is MNHEY and CDR2 is SVGEGT. Unmatched junction bases numbered 11, after V lost 8 bases and J lost 5 bases. The CDR3: CASEASGGWETQYF. In DNA form, the CDR3 reads TGTGCCAGCGAGGCTAGCGGAGGGTGGGAGACCCAGTACTTC.

This clonotype appeared many times. The chain couples TRBV12-3 or TRBV12-4 to TRBJ2-1; 7 bases are a match to TRBD2. The V segment lost 6 bases and the J segment 2 bases; nucleotides outside the gene matches: 7. The CDR3 has 15 amino acids. As DNA, the CDR3 is TGTGCCAGCAGCCCCGGGAGGAGGACCTACAATGAGCAGTTCTTC. Translation: CASSPGRRTYNEQFF.

The chain recombines TRBV28 with TRBJ2-3; 9 positions match TRBD2. Germline CDR1 MDHEN, CDR2 SYDVKM. The CDR3 is made up of 15 amino acids. Trimming removed 5 bases from V and 4 bases from J; junction bases left unmatched: 7. The CDR3 region has the DNA TGTGCCAGCAGTCAAGAGCGGGGGGCTTCAGATACGCAGTATTTT. Translating it yields CASSQERGASDTQYF.

Many counts were recorded for this clonotype. The chain couples TRBV6-5 to TRBJ2-1; TRBD2 agrees at 8 bases. The ends lost 4 bases at V and 5 bases at J; junction bases unmatched: 7. CDR1 and CDR2 (germline): MNHEY, SVGAGI. The CDR3 contains 15 residues. The CDR3 loop is CASSSTSGRDNEQFF. The CDR3 nucleotides read TGTGCCAGCAGTTCTACTAGCGGCCGCGACAATGAGCAGTTCTTC.

The chain couples TRBV29-1 to TRBJ2-2; 7 nucleotides align to TRBD1. V was pared by 4 bases and J by 1 base, with 9 bases of the junction left unmatched. CDR3 length equals 16 residues. Germline CDR1 is SQVTM and CDR2 is ANQGSEA. The CDR3 DNA follows: TGCAGCGTTGTGGTTGTGGGACAGTTGAACACCGGGGAGCTGTTTTTT. Its translation: CSVVVVGQLNTGELFF.

The chain joins TRBV6-1 to TRBJ2-6, with no clear D. Per the germline V gene, CDR1 is MNHNS and CDR2 is SASEGT. Trimming took 8 bases from V and 0 from J, leaving 8 bases between them. The CDR3 spans 14 residues. The CDR3 nucleotides read TGTGCCAGCCTTCCGGACTCTGGGGCCAACGTCCTGACTTTC. Amino acid sequence: CASLPDSGANVLTF.

Here the CDR3 reads CASSLWTGGSYEQYF. The CDR3 DNA follows: TGTGCCAGCAGTTTGTGGACAGGGGGCTCCTACGAGCAGTACTTC. The chain combines TRBV12-3 or TRBV12-4 with TRBJ2-7; TRBD1 agrees at 10 bases. V shed 3 bases, J shed 0 bases, and the junction held 2 bases outside the gene matches. The CDR3 is made up of 15 amino acids.

The rearrangement links TRBV24-1 to TRBJ2-5; no reliable D call. V lost 10 bases to trimming and J lost 2 bases, with 13 bases between them. This CDR3 region has 13 residues. Germline V gene lookup returns CDR1 KGHDR and CDR2 SFDVKD. CDR3 region: CATEDSIQETQYF. CDR3 nucleotide sequence: TGTGCCACTGAAGACTCTATTCAAGAGACCCAGTACTTC.

This clonotype was seen repeatedly, ten times or more. The gene calls are TRBV12-3 or TRBV12-4 and TRBJ2-5, with TRBD2 identical over 9 bases. CDR3 length equals 13 residues. Germline trimming cut 4 bases from V and 5 bases from J; bases unmatched to any gene: 2. CDR3 sequence (DNA): TGTGCCAGCAGTTCCGGACTAGCGGAGACCCAGTACTTC. Protein sequence: CASSSGLAETQYF.

The table lists this clonotype with many counts. The rearrangement uses TRBV20-1 and TRBJ2-1; D ambiguous. The CDR3 covers 14 residues. From germline, CDR1 is DFQATT and CDR2 SNEGSKA (reference sequence). Trimming stripped 3 bases from V and 0 bases from J, with 9 bases between. The CDR3 DNA sequence: TGCAGTGCTAGGTCCTTAAGCTCCTACAATGAGCAGTTCTTC. Translating gives CSARSLSSYNEQFF.

The chain is built from TRBV9 and TRBJ2-2; D perhaps matches TRBD2 (6 bases). There are 17 residues in the CDR3. With 2 bases removed from V and 6 bases from J, the gap between germline ends came to 20 bases. Looked up from germline, CDR1 is SGDLS and CDR2 is YYNGEE. CDR3 bases: TGTGCCAGCAGCGTCGCCCTCGGAGGGAGCGGTGCCGGGGAGCTGTTTTTT. It yields the protein CASSVALGGSGAGELFF.

This clonotype was counted only a few times. The CDR3 sequence is CASSDPPTSGRDEQYF. Here the CDR3 DNA reads TGTGCCAGCAGCGACCCCCCGACTAGCGGGAGAGACGAGCAGTACTTC. The chain uses TRBV7-6 and TRBJ2-7; 12 nucleotides line up with TRBD2. The CDR3 is 16 residues long. Looked up from germline, CDR1 is SGHVS and CDR2 is FNYEAQ. Germline trimming cut 5 bases from V and 5 bases from J; bases unmatched to any gene: 10.